The clone carrying this TCR beta chain was picked up one time. Its antigen is undetermined. Sequenced by immunoSEQ multiplex PCR; TCRdb stores in-frame clones only, minus some. The data hold some 120,000 clones, with about 89% observed a single time. These data belong to a study of T cell responses to AZD1222 COVID-19 vaccine. Notes on the study in general: The study identified only six AZD1222 recipients as seropositive at baseline. The sample set comprised mostly white British donors with more females, and clonal diversity was possibly underestimated. Targeting of unmutated variant regions was reportedly seen in nearly half of spike-specific TCRs. The peak T cell response came first, and repertoires were sampled only after it.

This specimen was peripheral blood, taken on day 0 of AZD1222 vaccination. This receptor was identified in an adult in good health.

The CDR3 reads CASSLVGASYNEQFF. The CDR3 nucleotides read TGTGCCAGCAGCTTGGTTGGTGCCTCCTACAATGAGCAGTTCTTC. The rearrangement joins TRBV5-4 to TRBJ2-1; D is undetermined. CDR3 length: 15 residues. Trimming left V 0 bases short and J 0 bases short, with 7 bases between. CDR1 and CDR2 from the germline V gene are SGHNT and YYREEE (reference sequence).